The 25 T cell receptor beta chains below all came from one sample that was sequenced in a study of HIV-infected patients and healthy controls. TCRdb used MiXCR to reprocess the 5' RACE reads, holding one entry per CDR3 protein. There are tens of thousands of distinct CDR3 sequences in the sample; 15% to 20% occur only once, and approximately 5% lies in the top ten. The material sequenced was CD4+ T cells from blood. Receptors were obtained from a human donor in good health.

The chain links TRBV29-1 to TRBJ2-4, with 16 nucleotides matching TRBD2. The CDR3 covers 15 residues. The germline CDR1 and CDR2 sequences are SQVTM and ANQGSEA. With V trimmed by 6 bases and J by 9 bases, 8 bases remained unmatched. CDR3 residues: CSVGTSGGAIGIQYF. In DNA form, the CDR3 reads TGCAGCGTGGGGACTAGCGGGGGGGCCATTGGCATTCAGTACTTC.

The chain carries TRBV20-1 and TRBJ2-1; 10 bases fit TRBD2. V trimming: 0 bases; J trimming: 8 bases; junction bases outside the gene matches: 7. The germline CDR1 and CDR2 sequences are DFQATT and SNEGSKA (reference sequence). The CDR3 covers 15 residues. This CDR3 reads CSARDPTSGKYEQFF. For the CDR3, the DNA is TGCAGTGCTAGAGATCCCACTAGCGGGAAATATGAGCAGTTCTTC.

This clonotype has only a few counts. The V gene is TRBV7-2, the J gene TRBJ2-1, with a possible D match to TRBD2 (5 bases). The V gene's germline CDR1 is SGHTA and CDR2 FQGNSA. This CDR3 is 16 amino acids long. V was clipped by 4 bases and J by 6 bases, with 19 bases between them. For the CDR3, the DNA is TGTGCCAGCAGCTCGCGAGGCCTAGCCGCGATCAATGAGCAGTTCTTC. This translates into CASSSRGLAAINEQFF.

CDR3 amino acids: CASSLQRNTEAFF. For the CDR3, the DNA is TGTGCCAGCAGCTTGCAGAGGAACACTGAAGCTTTCTTT. The chain links TRBV7-3 to TRBJ1-1; D ambiguous. This CDR3 is 13 amino acids long. Germline lookup yields CDR1 SGHTA and CDR2 FQGTGA. The V end was cut by 3 bases, the J end by 1 base, with 6 bases between.

V gene TRBV6-2 or TRBV6-3 combines with J gene TRBJ2-1; a possible D gene is TRBD1 (5 bases). The CDR3 is 15 residues long. Trimming shortened V by 5 bases and J by 7 bases, and 18 bases separated the two germline ends. Germline loops: CDR1 MNHEY, CDR2 SVGEGT. The chain's CDR3 is CASSGAGHRLNEQFF. The CDR3 bases are TGTGCCAGCAGTGGCGCCGGACACCGATTGAATGAGCAGTTCTTC.

The V and J genes are TRBV29-1 and TRBJ2-7, with TRBD2 matching over 7 bases. Trimming at V came to 6 bases and at J to 0 bases, leaving 14 bases not matched to a gene. This CDR3 is built from 16 residues. CDR1 is SQVTM and CDR2 is ANQGSEA in the germline V gene. The CDR3 DNA is TGCAGCGTGGGGGGGGGTCGCCAGTCCAGCTCCTACGAGCAGTACTTC. Protein sequence: CSVGGGRQSSSYEQYF.

This clonotype is labeled medium-sized. V usage is TRBV7-2 and J usage is TRBJ2-1; D is unclear. Germline CDR1 SGHTA, CDR2 FQGNSA. Trimming pared 2 bases from V and 5 bases from J, leaving 7 bases between. The CDR3 length is 13 residues. The CDR3 loop is CASSLSPNNEQFF. The CDR3 DNA reads TGTGCCAGCAGCTTATCCCCAAACAATGAGCAGTTCTTC.

V is TRBV20-1 and J is TRBJ2-7, with D possibly matching TRBD1 (5 bases). Trimming left V 4 bases short and J 4 bases short, with 8 bases between. The CDR3 consists of 11 residues. Per germline, CDR1 DFQATT and CDR2 SNEGSKA (reference sequence). CDR3 region: CSAKDKYEQYF. The CDR3 bases are TGCAGTGCTAAGGACAAGTACGAGCAGTACTTC.

This clonotype was seen more than once but under ten times. The chain is built from TRBV20-1 and TRBJ2-1; maybe TRBD2 (6 bases). The V gene lost 1 base and the J gene lost 7 bases, with 11 bases spanning the gap. Germline CDR1 DFQATT, CDR2 SNEGSKA (reference sequence). The CDR3 is 13 amino acids. The CDR3 coding sequence is TGCAGTGCTAGAGGACTAGTCCCAAATGAGCAGTTCTTC. It codes for CSARGLVPNEQFF.

CDR3 amino acids: CASGRAGVSYNEQFF. CDR3 nucleotide sequence: TGCGCCAGCGGTAGAGCGGGAGTTTCATACAATGAGCAGTTCTTC. V and J are TRBV5-1 and TRBJ2-1; TRBD2 agrees at 8 bases. V shed 7 bases and J 4 bases; nucleotides not matched to a gene: 10. Germline CDR1 is SGHRS and CDR2 is YFSETQ. This CDR3 contains 15 residues.

This clonotype was seen repeatedly, ten times or more. The chain combines TRBV20-1 with TRBJ2-3; D gene uncertain. The CDR3 spans 10 residues. Germline V CDR1 and CDR2: DFQATT, SNEGSKA (reference sequence). V dropped 4 bases and J dropped 4 bases, with 3 bases sitting between them. Here the CDR3 reads CSAKSDTQYF. CDR3 coding DNA: TGCAGTGCTAAATCAGATACGCAGTATTTT.

This clonotype was seen only a few times. The chain joins TRBV20-1 to TRBJ2-5, with TRBD2 matching 11 bases. The CDR3 covers 17 residues. Germline CDR1 is DFQATT and CDR2 is SNEGSKA (reference sequence). The V gene end was trimmed by 0 bases and the J gene end by 5 bases; junction bases not matched to a gene: 11. CDR3 bases: TGCAGTGCTAGAGAAAGATTACCTAGCGGGAGGTTGGAGACCCAGTACTTC. Translating it yields CSARERLPSGRLETQYF.

The rearrangement links TRBV20-1 to TRBJ2-1; possible D gene TRBD2, 6 bases. There are 16 residues in the CDR3. Per the germline V gene, CDR1 is DFQATT and CDR2 is SNEGSKA (reference sequence). With 3 bases removed from V and 5 bases from J, the gap between germline ends came to 20 bases. Written as DNA, the CDR3 is TGCAGTGCTAGTATCACAGTGGGACTTACTAACAATGAGCAGTTCTTC. Translated, it gives CSASITVGLTNNEQFF.

This chain uses TRBV7-2 with TRBJ1-2; possible D gene TRBD1, 6 bases. V dropped 10 bases and J dropped 8 bases, with 23 bases sitting between them. CDR1 and CDR2 from the germline V gene are SGHTA and FQGNSA. The CDR3 loop spans 14 amino acids. The CDR3 DNA reads as TGTGCCACCAAGGGGGGGGGCGTCGGGGAGGGCTACACCTTC. Residues: CATKGGGVGEGYTF.

This clonotype was detected a few times. The chain combines TRBV5-1 with TRBJ2-7, with 9 bases matching TRBD1. With 3 bases clipped from V and 3 bases from J, the junction kept 13 bases outside the gene matches. Germline loops: CDR1 SGHRS, CDR2 YFSETQ. CDR3 length equals 17 residues. The CDR3 here is CASSWTGEKSSIYEQYF. The CDR3 bases are TGCGCCAGCAGCTGGACAGGGGAGAAAAGTAGTATCTACGAGCAGTACTTC.

This clonotype has at least ten counts. The rearrangement links TRBV28 to TRBJ1-2, with D unclear. V lost 5 bases and J lost 8, with 9 bases in between. Germline values: CDR1 MDHEN, CDR2 SYDVKM. The CDR3 runs to 11 residues. The DNA of the CDR3 is TGTGCCAGCAGTCCTGGACGCGGCTACACCTTC. Translated, it gives CASSPGRGYTF.

This clonotype was seen ten or more times. V and J are TRBV6-1 and TRBJ1-1; D is unclear. Per the germline V gene, CDR1 is MNHNS and CDR2 is SASEGT. The CDR3 is 14 residues long. Deletions cut 7 bases from V and 6 bases from J, with 18 bases between. CDR3 bases: TGTGCCAGCAACCCATATGTCCTCAATCCTGAAGCTTTCTTT. This sequence encodes CASNPYVLNPEAFF.

This chain connects TRBV6-1 to TRBJ1-5; D is perhaps TRBD1 (6 bases). This CDR3 comprises 15 residues. The V end was cut by 6 bases, the J end by 2 bases, with 14 bases between. The germline CDR1 and CDR2 sequences are MNHNS and SASEGT. CDR3 amino acids: CASRGAGDGNQPQHF. CDR3 nucleotides: TGTGCCAGCAGAGGGGCAGGGGACGGCAATCAGCCCCAGCATTTT.

V is TRBV7-3 and J is TRBJ2-2, with D hard to call. Germline V lookup: CDR1 SGHTA, CDR2 FQGTGA. V was clipped by 1 base and J by 9 bases, with 9 bases between them. This CDR3 comprises 13 residues. CDR3 region: CASSLRTGRELFF. The CDR3 nucleotides are TGTGCCAGCAGCTTAAGAACCGGAAGGGAGCTGTTTTTT.

This clonotype was detected once. The CDR3 loop reads CASRKGTGIVDTQYF. DNA for the CDR3: TGTGCCAGTAGAAAGGGGACAGGGATAGTCGATACGCAGTATTTT. The chain couples TRBV19 to TRBJ2-3, with 9 nucleotides matching TRBD1. The CDR3 is 15 amino acids. The germline CDR1 and CDR2 sequences are LNHDA and SQIVND (reference sequence). The J segment lost 6 bases and the V segment lost 6 bases, leaving 10 bases of the junction unmatched.

The chain is built from TRBV29-1 and TRBJ2-3; possibly TRBD1 or TRBD2 for D (6 bases each). Looked up from germline, CDR1 is SQVTM and CDR2 is ANQGSEA. The length of the CDR3 is 15 residues. V lost 1 base, J lost 1 base, and 12 bases lay in between. Here the CDR3 reads CSVEVNGGRTDTQYF. DNA of the CDR3: TGCAGCGTTGAAGTCAATGGGGGGCGCACAGATACGCAGTATTTT.

The chain couples TRBV3-1 to TRBJ2-4; D not certain. The CDR3 consists of 14 residues. Trimming left V 0 bases short and J 5 bases short, with 8 bases between. CDR1 LGHDT and CDR2 YNNKEL come from the germline V gene (reference sequence). The DNA for the CDR3 is TGTGCCAGCAGCCAAGATCGGGTCCAAAACATTCAGTACTTC. This gives the protein CASSQDRVQNIQYF.

CDR3 bases: TGTGCCAGTAAGGGGACCGTAGCCAAAAACATTCAGTACTTC. This gives the protein CASKGTVAKNIQYF. The chain uses TRBV19 and TRBJ2-4; D could derive from TRBD1 or TRBD2 (5 bases each). The CDR3 sequence is 14 residues long. Trimming left V 7 bases short and J 0 bases short, with 10 bases between. Germline lookup yields CDR1 LNHDA and CDR2 SQIVND (reference sequence).

The rearrangement uses TRBV29-1 and TRBJ2-5; D might be TRBD2 (7 bases). CDR3 length: 16 amino acids. Trimming cost V 6 bases and J 1 base, with 21 bases left between them. CDR1 is SQVTM and CDR2 is ANQGSEA in the germline V gene. The CDR3 protein is CSVQLGALAAQETQYF. In DNA form, the CDR3 reads TGCAGCGTCCAATTGGGGGCTCTAGCGGCCCAAGAGACCCAGTACTTC.

There are many counts of this clonotype. J is TRBJ2-7 and V is TRBV20-1; D ambiguous. Per the germline V gene, CDR1 is DFQATT and CDR2 is SNEGSKA (reference sequence). The CDR3 covers 13 residues. The V and J ends lost 3 bases and 1 base respectively, with 10 bases between them. The CDR3 sequence: CSASLGSSYEQYF. The CDR3 DNA is TGCAGTGCTAGCTTAGGTTCTTCCTACGAGCAGTACTTC.